A selection of T cell receptor beta chains follows, all from one sample in a study of blood T cell repertoires in COVID-19. Clones were read by immunoSEQ multiplex PCR, and TCRdb kept only the in-frame ones, dropping some. The sample comprises over 60,000 clones, approximately 89% of which are singletons, and about 5% rests with the top ten. Sequenced input: peripheral blood. The receptors stem from a woman in her fifties or sixties with active COVID-19. The CDR3 runs from the conserved cysteine through the conserved F or W. A D gene is named only where the DNA matches it firmly. Some rows have no size entry. The others give once, few or many, or a class for an expanded clone.

clone size	V gene	D gene	J gene	CDR3 DNA	CDR3 protein
once	TRBV14	TRBD1	TRBJ1-1	TGTGCCAGCAGCCAAGATCTTCGGACAGGAAGCTCGGAAGCTTTCTTT	CASSQDLRTGSSEAFF
.	TRBV27	TRBD2	TRBJ2-7	TGTGCCAGCAGGGAAGCTGGGGGACTAGCAGCGTACGAGCAGTACTTC	CASREAGGLAAYEQYF
.	TRBV7-6	.	TRBJ2-1	TGTGCCAGCAGCATAATCCGGGGGATGGGGAGCTCCTACAATGAGCAGTTCTTC	CASSIIRGMGSSYNEQFF
.	TRBV4-2	TRBD2	TRBJ2-1	TGTGCCAGCAGCCCTTCAACTAGCGGACGTTCCTACAATGAGCAGTTCTTC	CASSPSTSGRSYNEQFF
.	TRBV15	.	TRBJ2-5	TGTGCCACCAGCAGAGAGAGGCGAGGGGAGACCCAGTACTTC	CATSRERRGETQYF
.	TRBV3-1/TRBV3-2	.	TRBJ2-7	TGTGACTGCAACGAGCAGTACTTC	CDCNEQYF
.	TRBV7-3	.	TRBJ2-5	TGTGCCAGCAGCTCACCGGGGGAGACCCAGTACTTC	CASSSPGETQYF
.	TRBV30	TRBD1	TRBJ1-2	TGTGCCTGGGAGCAGGGGGCGAAAGGCTACACCTTC	CAWEQGAKGYTF
.	TRBV6-5	.	TRBJ2-3	TGTGCCAGCAGTTACGACTGGCCTCCCACAGATACGCAGTATTTT	CASSYDWPPTDTQYF
few	TRBV18	.	TRBJ2-1	TGTGCCAGCTCACCTAGAGACATACACAATGAGCAGTTCTTC	CASSPRDIHNEQFF
.	TRBV11-1	TRBD2	TRBJ2-1	TGTGCCAGCAGCTTACTAAGCGGGAGTACGAATGAGCAGTTCTTC	CASSLLSGSTNEQFF
.	TRBV6-1	TRBD2	TRBJ2-3	TGTGCCAGCAGTGAGGGTCTAGCGGGAGGGCCATATACGCAGTATTTT	CASSEGLAGGPYTQYF
.	TRBV7-3	TRBD2	TRBJ2-2	TGTGCCAGCAGCCCCACCCCGTCTCTAGCGGGTACCGGGGAGCTGTTTTTT	CASSPTPSLAGTGELFF
.	TRBV27	.	TRBJ2-7	TGTGCCAGCAGTACCCACCCTCTAGCGACATTCTTCGAGCAGTACTTC	CASSTHPLATFFEQYF
.	TRBV18	.	TRBJ2-1	TGTGCCAGCTCACGGACCCTACAGGGGGGGTACAATGAGCAGTTCTTC	CASSRTLQGGYNEQFF
.	TRBV30	TRBD1	TRBJ2-2	TGTGCCTGGAGTACAGGGGTCGGGGAGCTGTTTTTT	CAWSTGVGELFF
.	TRBV10-3	TRBD2	TRBJ2-7	TGTGCCATCAGCACCGGGACTAGCGGCTACGAGCAGTACTTC	CAISTGTSGYEQYF
.	TRBV5-1	TRBD2	TRBJ2-1	TGCGCCAGCAGAGCGGGAGATTTGAATGAGCAGTTCTTC	CASRAGDLNEQFF
once	TRBV30	.	TRBJ2-3	TGTGCCTGGAGTGGCCTCAAGCCCTCTACGCAGTATTTT	CAWSGLKPSTQYF
.	TRBV27	.	TRBJ1-1	TGTGCCAGCAGTTTACCCCGGGAGAGCACTGAAGCTTTCTTT	CASSLPRESTEAFF
.	TRBV4-1	.	TRBJ2-1	TGCGCCAGCAGCCAAGATGAGCGGGTCACCTACAATGAGCAGTTCTTC	CASSQDERVTYNEQFF
.	TRBV6-5	.	TRBJ2-1	TGTGCCAGCAGGGTAGGACTGAACAATGAGCAGTTCTTC	CASRVGLNNEQFF
once	TRBV5-1	.	TRBJ2-3	TGCGCCAGCACCTGGAGCGTTTACACAGATACGCAGTATTTT	CASTWSVYTDTQYF
.	TRBV29-1	.	TRBJ2-3	TGCAGCGTTGAAGAAGTTGGGCGGGGACTCACAGATACGCAGTATTTT	CSVEEVGRGLTDTQYF
.	TRBV11-2	TRBD2	TRBJ2-5	TGTGCCAGCAGCCTCTATTTCGGGGGGACCCAAGAGACCCAGTACTTC	CASSLYFGGTQETQYF
.	TRBV5-1	TRBD1	TRBJ1-5	TGCGCCAGCAGCCCCGGGACAGGGACCCAGCCCCAGCATTTT	CASSPGTGTQPQHF
many	TRBV5-6	.	TRBJ2-3	TGTGCCAGCAGCTTTCAACAGGGTTGGACAGATACGCAGTATTTT	CASSFQQGWTDTQYF
few	TRBV5-1	.	TRBJ2-2	TGCGCCAGCATGTTGATGAACACGAACACCGGGGAGCTGTTTTTT	CASMLMNTNTGELFF
.	TRBV2	.	TRBJ1-1	TGTGCCAGCAGCCGTCACCGTCGAGGGGGGGACACTGAAGCTTTCTTT	CASSRHRRGGDTEAFF
.	TRBV2	.	TRBJ2-1	TGTGCCAGCAGAGAATCTAGCGTTAGCTCCTACAATGAGCAGTTCTTC	CASRESSVSSYNEQFF
once	TRBV7-9	TRBD2	TRBJ2-1	TGTGCCAGCAGCTTACTAGCGGGACCCTCCTACAATGAGCAGTTCTTC	CASSLLAGPSYNEQFF
.	TRBV29-1	TRBD2	TRBJ2-1	TGCAGCGTGACTGGACTAGCGAAGGTCCTGGTCAATGAGCAGTTCTTC	CSVTGLAKVLVNEQFF
.	TRBV5-1	.	TRBJ2-2	TGCGCCAGCAGCTTGGACAGGCCGAACACCGGGGAGCTGTTTTTT	CASSLDRPNTGELFF
.	TRBV5-6	TRBD1	TRBJ2-7	TGTGCCAGCAGCACAGGGGGCCCCTCCTACGAGCAGTACTTC	CASSTGGPSYEQYF
.	TRBV23-1	.	TRBJ1-2	TGCGCCAGCACCCCGGACATTTCGAACACCTTC	CASTPDISNTF
.	TRBV28	TRBD1	TRBJ1-1	TGTGCCAGCAATTACGCAGGGGGCCTCGTTTTGAACACTGAAGCTTTCTTT	CASNYAGGLVLNTEAFF
.	TRBV19	TRBD2	TRBJ2-1	TGTGCCAGTAGTACCCCTCTAGCGGACAATGAGCAGTTCTTC	CASSTPLADNEQFF
.	TRBV19	.	TRBJ2-7	TGTGCCAGTAGTGGGCGGGCGTCCCCCTACGAGCAGTACTTC	CASSGRASPYEQYF
.	TRBV7-9	.	TRBJ2-5	TGTGCCAGCAGCCGCACTACACCAGAGACCCAGTACTTC	CASSRTTPETQYF
.	TRBV3-1/TRBV3-2	.	TRBJ2-6	TGTGCCAGCAGCCCGACAGTGAGCTCTGGGGCCAACGTCCTGACTTTC	CASSPTVSSGANVLTF
.	TRBV4-1	.	TRBJ1-2	TGCGCCAGCAGCCAAGTGGGACTCGGAGGCTACACCTTC	CASSQVGLGGYTF
.	TRBV29-1	.	TRBJ1-2	TGCAGCGTTGACGAGCAGGGAATTGATGGCTACACCTTC	CSVDEQGIDGYTF
.	TRBV4-1	TRBD1	TRBJ2-7	TGCGCCAGCAGCCAGGATCGGACAGGGTGGCGGCAGTACTTC	CASSQDRTGWRQYF
.	TRBV14	TRBD1	TRBJ2-7	TGTGCCAGCAGCCAATCAGGGGGCGGCTCCTACGAGCAGTACTTC	CASSQSGGGSYEQYF
.	TRBV5-1	.	TRBJ1-1	TGCGCCAGCAGCCCCGGGGACCGGGGGGGCACTGAAGCTTTCTTT	CASSPGDRGGTEAFF
few	TRBV29-1	TRBD1	TRBJ1-5	TGCAGCGTCCGGGACAGGGGGGATAGCAATCAGCCCCAGCATTTT	CSVRDRGDSNQPQHF
few	TRBV30	.	TRBJ2-7	TGTGCCTGGGGGCGTTACGAGCAGTACTTC	CAWGRYEQYF
few	TRBV15	.	TRBJ1-1	TGTGCCACCAGCAGAGCCCGGGTTTCGTCGACTGAAGCTTTCTTT	CATSRARVSSTEAFF
.	TRBV28	.	TRBJ2-7	TGTGCCAGCAGTTTGCTATTCTACGAGCAGTACTTC	CASSLLFYEQYF
few	TRBV4-1	.	TRBJ2-7	TGCGCCAGCAGCCAAGATCCTATTGACGAGCAGTACTTC	CASSQDPIDEQYF
.	TRBV7-9	TRBD2	TRBJ2-3	TGTGCCAGCAGCTTAGGATCTAGCGGGCCCCCCACAGATACGCAGTATTTT	CASSLGSSGPPTDTQYF
.	TRBV12-3/TRBV12-4	.	TRBJ2-7	TGTGCCAGCAGCCCCTCGGGCGAGCAGTACTTC	CASSPSGEQYF
.	TRBV7-9	.	TRBJ1-1	TGTGCCAGCAGCTTAGTTCTCAACACTGAAGCTTTCTTT	CASSLVLNTEAFF